This entry concerns a single TCR beta chain. The target of this receptor is not known. No base qualities exist here, and no much larger clone lies one base off it. The data derive from a study of T cell changes during pregnancy in multiple sclerosis (dated by TCRdb to about 2019). Concerning the study at large: In women with multiple sclerosis, the researchers looked at how the T cell repertoire shifted as pregnancy progressed.

Library method: the immunoSEQ multiplex PCR assay. TCRdb took this table from immuneACCESS and kept in-frame rearrangements with V and J called. Such tables lack part of the clones; where checked against another copy, unresolved V genes explain under half of the gap, and the rest is unexplained. Here the sample has 40,000 to 45,000 clones; under 95% occur a single time. The ten largest clones represent roughly 0.55% of the sample. CDR1 is given as SGHTS and CDR2 as YDEGEE, both from the germline V gene. The CDR3 has 15 amino acids, counting the end cysteine and phenylalanine. Only the CDR3 portion is preserved as DNA: 45 bases, with reading frame beginning at the first base. The V end gives up 4 bases and the J end 7 bases, leaving 7 bases in the junction not matched to a gene.

Recombination linked TRBV5-8 to TRBJ1-5, with 11 central nucleotides matching TRBD1. This clonotype was sampled from a female donor with multiple sclerosis, enrolled in a pregnancy study. Sample: CD4+ T cells from peripheral blood mononuclear cells, taken in the third trimester of pregnancy. The CDR3 protein is CASSPGQGVPQPQHF. The nucleotides are TGTGCCAGCAGCCCGGGACAGGGGGTTCCGCAGCCCCAGCATTTT. The entire variable domain, with the stretches around the CDR3 drawn from the reference TRBV5-8 and TRBJ1-5 proteins, is EAGVTQSPTHLIKTRGQQATLRCSPISGHTSVYWYQQALGLGLQFLLWYDEGEERNRGNFPPRFSGRQFPNYSSELNVNALELEDSALYLCASSPGQGVPQPQHFGDGTRLSIL.